This T cell receptor (beta chain) was sequenced during a study of blood T cell repertoires in COVID-19. Study overall: Donors in the United States, Italy and Spain gave samples during acute or convalescent COVID-19.

Germline CDR1 and CDR2: LGHDT and YNNKEL (reference sequence). The CDR3 extends over 13 amino acids. V was trimmed by 11 bases and J by 4 bases, leaving 17 bases between them. Cohort placement rested on clinical history that participants reported themselves. Per the study methods: Cell counts per sample came from amplifying reference gene primers. Here immunoSEQ multiplex PCR was the method, and the copy in TCRdb shows in-frame clones only, minus some. V and J calls and clone size are given by that table; D and trimming were obtained from the DNA. The sample records some 100,000 clones, approximately 83% being singletons.

What was sequenced was PBMCs or T cells enriched from blood (not recorded which). The source is a woman in her fifties or sixties who had recovered from COVID-19. The rearrangement joins TRBV3-1 (or the pseudogene TRBV3-2) to TRBJ2-5, with D perhaps TRBD2 (6 bases). The CDR3 coding sequence is TGTGCCGTGCTACGGGGGAAGGGAGAGACCCAGTACTTC. This sequence encodes CAVLRGKGETQYF.